Ten or more counts support the clone carrying this T cell receptor (beta chain). Amplified TCR beta CDR3 regions derived from RNA transcripts. In the first-round RT-PCR of the TCR CDR3, the HTBI primer set was used. MiXCR, applied by TCRdb to the multiplex PCR reads, yields one record per CDR3 protein. The sample includes almost 600,000 distinct CDR3 sequences, 35% to 55% of them seen just once. This entry is derived from a study of T cells in Graves' hyperthyroidism and ophthalmopathy. Germline V lookup: CDR1 DFQATT, CDR2 SNEGSKA (reference sequence). V shed 1 base, J shed 5 bases, and the junction held 9 bases outside the gene matches. The CDR3 runs 15 residues.

The source of this sequence is a woman aged 18-35 years with Graves' hyperthyroidism. The sequenced material came from peripheral blood or thyroid tissue (not recorded which). The J gene is TRBJ2-7, the V gene TRBV20-1, with 9 bases identical to TRBD1. CDR3 DNA: TGCAGTGCTAGAGGGGGGGACAGGGTAATCCACGAGCAGTACTTC. It specifies CSARGGDRVIHEQYF.